The text below deals with one TCR beta chain. Its recognized antigen is unknown. The record has no base qualities; no much larger clone is one base away. The sample comes from a study of STAT5B mutations in CD4+ large granular lymphocyte leukemia (dated by TCRdb to between 2021 and 2024). Notes on the research overall: Among healthy controls, the CDR3 'QG' motif was associated with a particular HLA allele. The study compared the TCRbeta repertoires of patients with CD4+ T-cell large granular lymphocyte leukemia against the TCRbeta repertoires of healthy blood donors. Flow cytometry performed on FACSCanto II or FACSVerse showed that the purified fractions had more than 95% purity among lymphocytes.

Buffy coats from 35 to 45 blood donors, supplied by the Finnish Red Cross blood service, were used as healthy controls. All TCR-sequenced material derived from peripheral blood: patient blood samples and healthy donor buffy coats. Ficoll-Hypaque gradient centrifugation was used to isolate peripheral blood mononuclear cells. Magnetic purification was used to isolate CD4+ cells from the buffy coats of the healthy controls. Genomic DNA was extracted with the Gentra Puregene Cell and Tissue kit and quantified on a Qubit 2.0 fluorometer. Inclusive of the bounding cysteine and phenylalanine, the CDR3 is 14 residues long. The entry retains the CDR3 DNA only, 42 bases that are in frame from base 1. According to the germline V gene, CDR1 reads MRHNA and CDR2 reads SNTAGT. Trimming costs V 0 bases and J 7 bases, and their ends lie 10 bases apart. The immunoSEQ assay at survey resolution was used to sequence TCRbeta rearrangements from genomic DNA. The source study handled its data this way. In the TCR sequencing data, the lowest productive clonotype frequency that could be detected was 2.59 x 10-5. Only productive TCRbeta rearrangements, meaning sequences that were complete and in-frame, were kept for the analyses. Clonality for each sample was calculated as Simpson clonality in the immunoSEQ Analyzer version 3.0. Clones were categorized by frequency as very rare, small, medium, large (1-20%) or hyperexpanded (>20%). Generation probabilities were estimated with OLGA 1.2.3, V-gene circos plots were made with VDJtools, specificities were looked up in VDJdb, and CDR3 motifs were identified with GLIPH. As stored in TCRdb, this immuneACCESS dataset retains in-frame rearrangements with V and J assigned. A fraction of the clones does not appear; measured against another copy, unresolved V genes explain less than half of the discrepancy, and the remainder lacks a known reason. Clonal size and the V and J genes are those of that table, whereas D and trimming came from the DNA. Here the sample has some 30,000 clones; less than 80% occur a single time. Clones ranked in the top ten supply 1.1% of the sample.

On the study overall, not on this receptor specifically: Greater clonality appeared to be present in CD4-sorted patient repertoires than in healthy CD4+ repertoires, and the difference was retained after the putative leukemic clones were removed. Data were not HLA-matched; higher clonality in CD4+ versus CD8+ T-LGLL could reflect the relatively small sample size. The main leukemic clonotypes were found to be private to each patient, although around 24% of the main leukemic clonotypes were detected at low frequency in the non-leukemic repertoires of other patients. Enrichment of TRBV06-family usage was observed among the top patient clones (8/27) relative to healthy controls (2/35).

The material sequenced was CD4+ T cells from blood buffy coats. The V and J genes are TRBV6-4 and TRBJ2-1; TRBD1 is a possible D gene, resting on 7 matching bases. This TCR came from a human donor in good health. Here the CDR3 is given as CASSDSPGGNEQFF. The nucleotides are TGTGCCAGCAGTGACTCCCCAGGGGGGAATGAGCAGTTCTTC.